A single sample gave rise to the 2 T cell receptor beta chains below, sequenced in a study of T cell repertoires in cytomegalovirus infection. Their specific antigens are unknown. TCRdb reprocessed the reads with MiXCR, giving one entry per CDR3 protein. Here the sample spans about 770,000 distinct CDR3 sequences, almost 30% being singletons. Sequences were derived from cultured CD8+ T cells from PBMCs, sampled from culture after CMV antigen stimulation. Receptors were obtained from a human donor in good health (CMV status not recorded). Some clones in this sample may be carry-over from other donors' samples.

The chain links TRBV12-3 or TRBV12-4 to TRBJ1-1, with D hard to call. The V gene lost 3 bases and the J gene lost 1 base, with 9 bases spanning the gap. The CDR3 spans 14 residues. As DNA, the CDR3 is TGTGCCAGCAGTTTTTCCCATGCGAACACTGAAGCTTTCTTT. This encodes CASSFSHANTEAFF.

The V and J genes are TRBV16 and TRBJ1-5; D remains ambiguous. The length of the CDR3 is 15 residues. The germline V gene has CDR1 KGHSY and CDR2 FQNENV. The ends were cut back, 2 bases at V and 4 bases at J, with 12 bases in the middle. CDR3 sequence: CASSQRLTENQPQHF. DNA of the CDR3: TGTGCCAGCAGCCAAAGGCTAACAGAAAATCAGCCCCAGCATTTT.